This T cell receptor (beta chain) was captured in a study of molecular identifiers for immune sequencing clone quantification (dated by TCRdb to 2016 to 2019). About the full investigation: For a replicate experiment, RNA from roughly 18,000 or 92,000 naive CD8 T cells was divided into five aliquots, and four of the five aliquots were sequenced. This methods study used CD8 T cells to benchmark TCR RNA copy counting and molecular-identifier clustering-based TCR repertoire sequencing (MIDCIRS). Broad study findings and their caveats: Identical TCR molecules sharing a barcode could cause highly expanded clone sizes to be underestimated. When barcode sub-clustering was omitted, TCR diversity was inflated by chimeric consensus sequences, with chimeras reaching as high as 47%. Modeling gave about 3 recovered TCR RNA copies per cell versus approximately 11 by digital PCR, implying about 30% capture efficiency. The naive libraries included spiked-in Jurkat TCR RNA (about ten copies' worth), and this RNA is not part of the donor repertoire. Spiked-in Jurkat TCR RNA equal to a single cell's worth was reported to be detectable even within one million naive CD8 T cells. In CMV-specific effector cells, clones with more than 20 RNA copies accounted for over 97% of molecules, whereas in naive cells such clones accounted for under 1%.

Libraries of naive CD8 T cells were built from about 19,000 to 1,100,000 sorted cells, with 10%, 30% or 50% of the purified RNA used. Naive CD8 T cells were FACS-sorted as CD8+CD4-CCR7+CD45RA+ on a BD FACSAria II into RLT Plus buffer. Nine to eleven TCR copies' worth of Jurkat RNA were spiked into 20,000-1,000,000 naive CD8 T cell samples to test detection sensitivity. CD8 T cells were enriched with RosetteSep CD8+ T Cell Enrichment Cocktail and Ficoll-Paque, followed by ACK red cell lysis. The CDR3 holds 17 amino acids from the cysteine to the phenylalanine. Solely the CDR3 DNA is kept, with 51 bases framed from the first base. CDR1 and CDR2 were assigned from the germline V gene (reference sequence) as MNHNY and SVGAGI. V is clipped by 2 bases and J by 2 bases, and the sequence between their germline boundaries is 19 bases long. This clonotype was counted a few times. Its target antigen remains unknown. No base quality values were provided; no much bigger clone lies one nucleotide off.

Libraries were prepared through PCR. Instrument used: NextSeq 500. Bulk TCR libraries were prepared as previously described, using TCR primers listed in Table S5. Total RNA was purified with the Qiagen AllPrep DNA/RNA kit. Before any analysis, reads coming from multiple sequencing runs of the same library were combined into one pool. The authors' analysis ran thus. Reads were retained only if the reads had an exact TCR constant sequence, and the retained reads were trimmed to 150 nt and grouped according to their 12-nt molecular barcodes. Reads inside each barcode group were sub-clustered using a 15% Levenshtein threshold, and a quality-weighted consensus sequence was constructed for each RNA molecule. Non-functional sequences were filtered out, along with any lower-count sequence sitting one edit away from another sequence. Based on a fit of two negative binomial distributions, barcode sub-clusters having less than 20% of the maximum read count were discarded. TCRdb reprocessing: public reads trimmed at Q25 with fastp, clones called with MiXCR, in-frame beta chains kept. A single entry per CDR3 protein holds the most common genes and DNA from its merged rows. The V and J calls were determined by TCRdb, not by the authors. The sample profile shows under 800,000 distinct CDR3 sequences; around 25% of them were found once. The biggest ten clones account for about 0.78% of the sample.

The sequence came from a human donor in good health. Some libraries in this study had Jurkat cell RNA spiked in. Sequenced sample: naive CD8+ T cells from blood, with Jurkat cell RNA spiked in. This sample's cell subset or site label indicates: FACS-sorted CD8+CD4-CCR7+CD45RA+ naive T cells. Recombination connected TRBV6-6 to TRBJ2-7; the D gene is not confidently resolved. The DNA is TGTGCCAGCAGTTACACCCGGACGGACGTGTTAACCTACGAGCAGTACTTC. It specifies CASSYTRTDVLTYEQYF.